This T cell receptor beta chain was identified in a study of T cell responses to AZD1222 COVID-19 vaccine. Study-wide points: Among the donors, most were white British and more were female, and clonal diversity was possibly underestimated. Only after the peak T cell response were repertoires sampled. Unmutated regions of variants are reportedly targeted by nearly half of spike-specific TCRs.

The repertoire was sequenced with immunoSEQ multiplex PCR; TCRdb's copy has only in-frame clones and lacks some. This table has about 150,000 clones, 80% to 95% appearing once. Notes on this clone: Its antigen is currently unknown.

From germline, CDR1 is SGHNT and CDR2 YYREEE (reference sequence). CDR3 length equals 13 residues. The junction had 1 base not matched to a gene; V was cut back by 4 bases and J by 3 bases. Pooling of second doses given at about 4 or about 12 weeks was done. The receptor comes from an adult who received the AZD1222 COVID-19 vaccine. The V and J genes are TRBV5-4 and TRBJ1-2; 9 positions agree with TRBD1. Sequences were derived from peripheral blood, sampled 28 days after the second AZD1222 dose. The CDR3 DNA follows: TGTGCCAGCAGCACAGGGGGCGACTATGGCTACACCTTC. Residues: CASSTGGDYGYTF.